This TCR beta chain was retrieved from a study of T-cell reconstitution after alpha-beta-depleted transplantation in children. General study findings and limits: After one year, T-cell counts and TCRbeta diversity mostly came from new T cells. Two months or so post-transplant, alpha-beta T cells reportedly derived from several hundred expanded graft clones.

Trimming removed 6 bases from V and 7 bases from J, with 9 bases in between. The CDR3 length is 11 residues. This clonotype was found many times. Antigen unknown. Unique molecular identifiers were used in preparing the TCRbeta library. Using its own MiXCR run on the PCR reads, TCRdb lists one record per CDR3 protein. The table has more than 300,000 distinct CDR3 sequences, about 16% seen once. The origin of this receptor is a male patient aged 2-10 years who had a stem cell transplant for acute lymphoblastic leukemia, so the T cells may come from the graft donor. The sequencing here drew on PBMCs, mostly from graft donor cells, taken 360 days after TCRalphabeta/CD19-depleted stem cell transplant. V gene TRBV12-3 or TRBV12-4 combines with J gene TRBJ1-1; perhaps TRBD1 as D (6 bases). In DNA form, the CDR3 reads TGTGCCAGCAGCAGACAGGTTGAAGCTTTCTTT. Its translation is CASSRQVEAFF.